This is a list of T cell receptor beta chains from one sample in a study of early T cells in non-severe SARS-CoV-2 infection. TCRdb redid the calling of the 5' RACE reads with MiXCR, one entry per CDR3 protein. The sample has 29,000 or so distinct CDR3 sequences; about 4.6% are singletons. Material for sequencing was whole blood. The receptors here all came from an adult who was a healthcare worker with PCR-confirmed SARS-CoV-2 infection or an uninfected control (not recorded which). CDR3s include the opening cysteine and the closing phenylalanine or tryptophan. The order of the fields is D gene, J gene, V gene, clone size, CDR3 DNA, CDR3 protein. The D gene is left open where the match is weak. Some rows mark clone size as missing; the rest say once, few, many or name a class of expanded clone.

-	TRBJ2-7	TRBV7-3	many	TGTGCCAGCAGCTTATCAGAGACCCACGAGCAGTACTTC	CASSLSETHEQYF
-	TRBJ1-4	TRBV7-6	few	TGTGCCAGCACCATATCACCGGGGGCTAATGAAAAACTGTTTTTT	CASTISPGANEKLFF
-	TRBJ1-6	TRBV7-6	many	TGTGCCAGCAGCTTAAGCGGGACGGAGGTGTCGGCCCTCCACTTT	CASSLSGTEVSALHF
-	TRBJ2-1	TRBV3-1	-	TGTGCCAGCAGCCAAGAGATGTCGCGGTACAATGAGCAGTTCTTC	CASSQEMSRYNEQFF
-	TRBJ2-3	TRBV18	-	TGTGCCAGCTCACCACGACAGACAGATACGCAGTATTTT	CASSPRQTDTQYF
-	TRBJ2-6	TRBV7-2	many	TGTGCCAGCAGCAGGAAGGCTGGGGCCAACGTCCTGACTTTC	CASSRKAGANVLTF
-	TRBJ1-1	TRBV20-1	many	TGCAGTGCTAGTCATCTCTTCCGTATGGAAGCTTTCTTT	CSASHLFRMEAFF
TRBD2	TRBJ2-3	TRBV7-2	many	TGTGCCAGCAGCGGACGACTAGCGGGGAGCTCTAGCACAGATACGCAGTATTTT	CASSGRLAGSSSTDTQYF
-	TRBJ2-1	TRBV19	many	TGTGCCAGTAGGTGGGGGGCCTACAATGAGCAGTTCTTC	CASRWGAYNEQFF
-	TRBJ2-3	TRBV14	many	TGTGCCAGCAGCCACGGATTGGGAGATACGCAGTATTTT	CASSHGLGDTQYF
-	TRBJ1-5	TRBV11-2	many	TGTGCCAGCAGCCCTGAGCCAGCAAATATGCCCCAGCATTTT	CASSPEPANMPQHF
-	TRBJ2-2	TRBV12-3/TRBV12-4	many	TGTGCCAGCAGTTTAGCGCCCCGGCGGGTGACCGGGGAGCTGTTTTTT	CASSLAPRRVTGELFF
-	TRBJ2-1	TRBV7-3	few	TGTGCCAGCAGCTTAACGCCAAGATCCAATGAGCAGTTCTTC	CASSLTPRSNEQFF
-	TRBJ2-6	TRBV24-1	-	TGTGCCACCAGTGAGCACGGCTCTGGGGCCAACGTCCTGACTTTC	CATSEHGSGANVLTF
-	TRBJ2-1	TRBV3-1	-	TGTGCCAGCAGCCTGTACTCCTACAATGAGCAGTTCTTC	CASSLYSYNEQFF
TRBD2	TRBJ2-7	TRBV12-3/TRBV12-4	-	TGTGCCAGCACCCCTGGGGCGGGAGGGGGTTCCTACGAGCAGTACTTC	CASTPGAGGGSYEQYF
-	TRBJ2-2	TRBV12-3/TRBV12-4	few	TGTGCCAGCAGTCAACAGGTCACCGGGGAGCTGTTTTTT	CASSQQVTGELFF
-	TRBJ1-2	TRBV2	-	TGTGCCAGCAGTGAGGGATTCAATGGCTACACCTTC	CASSEGFNGYTF
TRBD2	TRBJ2-2	TRBV7-6	many	TGTGCCAGCAGCTTAACGCTAGCGGGAGGGCGGTTTGACACCGGGGAGCTGTTTTTT	CASSLTLAGGRFDTGELFF
-	TRBJ2-6	TRBV6-6	few	TGTGCCAGCAGTTACAGCCCCTCTGGGGCCAACGTCCTGACTTTC	CASSYSPSGANVLTF
-	TRBJ2-1	TRBV3-1	-	TGTGCCAGCAGTCTCACCCAGGGGGGCCTCTACAATGAGCAGTTCTTC	CASSLTQGGLYNEQFF
TRBD1	TRBJ2-1	TRBV20-1	few	TGCAGTGCTAGAGTTCGACAGGGAGCCTACAATGAGCAGTTCTTC	CSARVRQGAYNEQFF
-	TRBJ2-7	TRBV5-1	many	TGCGCCAGCAGCTTGACAGGGTCTTCCTACGAGCAGTACTTC	CASSLTGSSYEQYF
-	TRBJ1-1	TRBV7-3	many	TGTGCCAGCAGCAGCCGGACAGTCTCCTTGGGGACTGAAGCTTTCTTT	CASSSRTVSLGTEAFF
-	TRBJ1-2	TRBV25-1	-	TGTGCCAGCAGTGCCGGGACCGAGGGCCTTGGCTACACCTTC	CASSAGTEGLGYTF
-	TRBJ1-1	TRBV7-2	many	TGTGCCAGCAGCTTCCGGGACGCCGTGAACACTGAAGCTTTCTTT	CASSFRDAVNTEAFF
-	TRBJ2-7	TRBV3-1	-	TGTGCCAGCAGCATGAACAGGGAATCCTACGAGCAGTACTTC	CASSMNRESYEQYF
TRBD2	TRBJ2-3	TRBV7-9	many	TGTGCCAGCAGCTTATTCGGGACTAGCGGGTCCCAGGCAGATACGCAGTATTTT	CASSLFGTSGSQADTQYF
-	TRBJ2-2	TRBV12-3/TRBV12-4	-	TGTGCCAGCAGATTAGGGGTGGGCACCGGGGAGCTGTTTTTT	CASRLGVGTGELFF
TRBD1	TRBJ1-5	TRBV7-3	many	TGTGCCAACCCCGGACAGGGGAAAGGGGATAGCAATCAGCCCCAGCATTTT	CANPGQGKGDSNQPQHF
-	TRBJ1-6	TRBV5-1	medium-sized	TGCGCCAGCAGTTCCTCCGTCATCGGACGGGATTCACCCCTCCACTTT	CASSSSVIGRDSPLHF